This T cell receptor beta chain was retrieved from a study of response to subunit inactivated influenza vaccine. TCRdb independently ran MiXCR on the RT-PCR reads; one entry per CDR3 protein. In the table there are fewer than 700,000 distinct CDR3 sequences, around 13% of which are singletons. A remark on this clonotype: Its antigen is as yet unknown.

Study conclusions and caveats: The authors offered the suggestion that each seasonal influenza vaccination recruits few new T cells.

CDR3 size: 12 residues. Trimming removed 5 bases from V and 4 bases from J, with 9 bases in between. CDR1 is MNHEY, CDR2 SMNVEV, per germline (reference sequence). The gene calls are TRBV27 and TRBJ2-7; TRBD1 is a possible D gene (6 bases). This specimen consisted of PBMCs from blood, obtained about 6 weeks after vaccination. The receptor's source is a man aged 50-60 years who received an inactivated influenza vaccine. In nucleotides, the CDR3 is TGTGCCAGCAGTAGGGGGAAATACGAGCAGTACTTC. Protein product: CASSRGKYEQYF.